These 15 T cell receptor beta chains came from one sample sequenced in a study of tumor-infiltrating lymphocytes in primary liver carcinoma. Germline DNA was extracted alongside blood RNA, which was obtained from unsorted whole blood. A primer matching the constant region was used to make TCR beta cDNA from around 550 ng of total RNA. Three-round nested multiplex PCR performed with slightly modified ARM-PCR produced the TCR beta libraries. Primers for the first two PCR rounds were TRBV1-TRBV30 forward primers and a C-beta reverse primer (approximately 9 cycles per round). TCRdb fed the multiplex PCR reads into MiXCR, producing one record per CDR3 protein. The sample contains more than 150,000 distinct CDR3 sequences, around 60% of which appear only once. Sequencing used peripheral blood. The receptors were sampled from a man in his forties with primary liver carcinoma and hepatitis B virus infection.

This chain links TRBV6-5 with TRBJ1-2; D perhaps matches TRBD1 (5 bases). This CDR3 comprises 12 residues. The ends were cut back, 5 bases at V and 11 bases at J, with 15 bases in the middle. Germline CDR1 and CDR2: MNHEY and SVGAGI. CDR3 protein: CASSDTARGYTF. The DNA for the CDR3 is TGTGCCAGCAGTGACACGGCAAGGGGTTACACCTTC.

The gene calls are TRBV4-2 and TRBJ2-3; D perhaps matches TRBD2 (5 bases). CDR1 LGHNA and CDR2 YNFKEQ come from the germline V gene. The CDR3 contains 15 residues. With 1 base removed from V and 0 bases from J, the gap between germline ends came to 8 bases. The CDR3 region is CASSQGIASTDTQYF. The CDR3 nucleotides read TGTGCCAGCAGCCAAGGGATAGCGAGCACAGATACGCAGTATTTT.

This clonotype showed up many times. The V gene is TRBV11-2, the J gene TRBJ2-1, with 8 bases identical to TRBD2. With 7 bases clipped from V and 8 bases from J, the junction kept 10 bases outside the gene matches. The CDR3 extends over 14 amino acids. CDR1 SGHAT and CDR2 FQNNGV come from the germline V gene. The CDR3 loop is CASNSGKSSDEQFF. Written as DNA, the CDR3 is TGTGCCAGCAATAGCGGGAAGAGTTCCGATGAGCAGTTCTTC.

The V and J genes are TRBV14 and TRBJ1-4; D is uncertain. This CDR3 region has 14 residues. Trimming pared 3 bases from V and 7 bases from J, leaving 12 bases between. Germline assignment: CDR1 SGHDN and CDR2 FVKESK. The CDR3 region has the DNA TGTGCCAGCAGCCAGGGAAGGGTTCTTGAAAAACTGTTTTTT. Protein product: CASSQGRVLEKLFF. Based on the CDR3 plus reference TRBV14 and TRBJ1-4, the full variable domain is EAGVTQFPSHSVIEKGQTVTLRCDPISGHDNLYWYRRVMGKEIKFLLHFVKESKQDESGMPNNRFLAERTGGTYSTLKVQPAELEDSGVYFCASSQGRVLEKLFFGSGTQLSVL.

The chain uses TRBV11-2 and TRBJ2-1, with D possibly matching TRBD2 (5 bases). Trimming left V 1 base short and J 7 bases short, with 8 bases between. Germline lookup yields CDR1 SGHAT and CDR2 FQNNGV. The CDR3 covers 13 residues. The CDR3 sequence: CASSLGELNEQFF. CDR3 DNA: TGTGCCAGCAGCTTAGGGGAGTTGAATGAGCAGTTCTTC.

This clonotype was observed once. The chain links TRBV28 to TRBJ2-3, with 9 bases matching TRBD1. Trimming took 7 bases from V and 3 from J; bases not matched to a gene: 5. The germline CDR1 and CDR2 sequences are MDHEN and SYDVKM. This CDR3 spans 14 amino acids. CDR3 coding DNA: TGTGCCAGCATGCCCGGGACAGGGACAGATACGCAGTATTTT. This sequence encodes CASMPGTGTDTQYF.

The chain joins TRBV11-2 to TRBJ2-1, with 15 bases that match TRBD2. V lost 2 bases to trimming and J lost 9 bases; unmatched junction nucleotides: 5. This CDR3 region has 16 residues. The V gene's germline CDR1 is SGHAT and CDR2 FQNNGV. CDR3 loop: CASSLIPGLAGGEQFF. The CDR3, as DNA: TGTGCCAGCAGCTTAATCCCGGGACTAGCGGGAGGTGAGCAGTTCTTC.

The gene calls are TRBV11-2 and TRBJ2-3, with D tentatively TRBD2 (5 bases). V lost 10 bases, J lost 3 bases, and 20 bases lay in between. The germline V gene encodes CDR1 SGHAT and CDR2 FQNNGV. The CDR3 is 15 amino acids. CDR3 in DNA: TGTGCCAACCGCGCTCCCGAGCGGATTACAGATACGCAGTATTTT. It encodes CANRAPERITDTQYF.

This clonotype was seen just once. The chain combines TRBV23-1 with TRBJ2-1; 7 nucleotides match TRBD2. TRBV23-1 is sorted into the ORF group, with uncertain function. The CDR3 spans 15 residues. J was trimmed by 7 bases and V by 2 bases; bases with no gene match: 8. CDR3 sequence (DNA): TGCGCCAGCAGTCAAGGCCCGGCTAGCGGAAATGAGCAGTTCTTC. Translated, it gives CASSQGPASGNEQFF.

A remark on this clonotype: A much bigger clone sits one base away, suggesting this may be a read error. The chain employs TRBV5-4 and TRBJ2-5; tentatively, D is TRBD2 (5 bases). Looked up from germline, CDR1 is SGHNT and CDR2 is YYREEE (reference sequence). CDR3 size: 16 residues. The CDR3 coding sequence is TGTGCCAGGAGCTCGGGATACAAGGAAGGCTCTGAGACCCAGTACTTC. Its translation: CARSSGYKEGSETQYF.

Details on this clonotype: The germline gene is not matched at one end of the junction; a read error may be the cause. This chain joins TRBV11-2 and TRBJ2-1; no definite D call. The germline gives CDR1 SGHAT, CDR2 FQNNGV. This CDR3 has 15 amino acids. CDR3 residues: CASSLAEQRIIEHFF. CDR3 nucleotides: TGTGCCAGCAGCTTAGCCGAGCAGAGGATTATTGAGCACTTCTTC.

This clonotype was found many times. The gene calls are TRBV12-3 or TRBV12-4 and TRBJ2-7, with a possible D match to TRBD1 (6 bases). This CDR3 contains 12 residues. The ends were cut back, 4 bases at V and 7 bases at J, with 11 bases in the middle. The CDR3 region is CASSSNREEQYF. The CDR3 coding sequence is TGTGCCAGCAGTTCTAACAGGGAAGAGCAGTACTTC.

The rearrangement links TRBV5-5 to TRBJ2-3, with 7 bases identical to TRBD1. V lost 4 bases and J lost 5; bases outside the gene matches: 16. CDR3 length: 17 residues. The germline gives CDR1 SGHKS, CDR2 YYEKEE (reference sequence). The CDR3 DNA reads as TGTGCCAGCAGCCCAGCGTTAAGGACAGGCCGCAGAGATACGCAGTATTTT. This translates into CASSPALRTGRRDTQYF.

This rearrangement joins TRBV11-2 to TRBJ2-1; 9 nucleotides align to TRBD2. The ends lost 0 bases at V and 13 bases at J; junction bases unmatched: 7. The length of the CDR3 is 14 residues. Germline lookup yields CDR1 SGHAT and CDR2 FQNNGV. The chain's CDR3 is CASSLDPGLAGQFF. The CDR3 bases are TGTGCCAGCAGCTTAGATCCGGGGCTAGCGGGACAGTTCTTC.

The chain carries TRBV5-5 and TRBJ2-1, with D uncertain. V lost 7 bases to trimming and J lost 6 bases, with 11 bases between them. This CDR3 is built from 12 residues. Germline V gene data show CDR1 as SGHKS and CDR2 as YYEKEE (reference sequence). CDR3 in amino acids: CASDNLGNEQFF. The CDR3 nucleotides read TGTGCCAGCGATAATTTGGGCAATGAGCAGTTCTTC. The whole variable domain, remainder taken from reference TRBV5-5 and TRBJ2-1, is DAGVTQSPTHLIKTRGQQVTLRCSPISGHKSVSWYQQVLGQGPQFIFQYYEKEERGRGNFPDRFSARQFPNYSSELNVNALLLGDSALYLCASDNLGNEQFFGPGTRLTVL.